This T cell receptor (beta chain) was captured by sequencing in a study of blood T cell repertoires in COVID-19 (dated by TCRdb to about 2020). Some background on the complete study: Samples covering the acute and convalescent phases of COVID-19 were provided by collaborators in the United States, Italy and Spain. Where available, HLA class I and class II types were taken from metadata supplied by the sample provider and were not determined by assay-based typing. Nearly every sample came with metadata listing a de-identified subject ID, COVID-19 status, age in years and sex. The material from the prospective study consisted of cDNA or gDNA derived from T cells, B-cell-depleted T cells, or PBMCs. Deeply sampled blood TCRbeta repertoires from subjects exposed to, actively infected with, or recovered from COVID-19 were included in the dataset. The samples were drawn from two sources: the first 160 participants of the ongoing ImmuneRACE study, and 1,000 to 1,500 subjects contributed by 6 global collaborators. The repertoires were made available in a free public database intended to serve as a resource for research on the immune response to SARS-CoV-2. The investigation overall reported the following: The quantity of clinical and demographic metadata differed by source and by participant and was supplied without curation.

The immunoSEQ Assay, a bias-controlled multiplex PCR, was used to amplify TCRbeta CDR3 regions from genomic DNA. Regarding the original processing steps: The number of nucleated cells in each sample was estimated by amplification of reference gene primers within the assay. To quantify the absolute abundance of each unique TCRbeta CDR3 rearrangement, sequence reads were collapsed and filtered. For each sample, productive Simpson clonality was calculated by taking the square root of Simpson's diversity index across productive rearrangements. The table was pulled from immuneACCESS by TCRdb, which kept in-frame rearrangements only. Such tables lose some clones; where checked, under half of the loss comes from unresolved V genes, and the rest has no known cause. Clone size and V and J calls were adopted from that table, with D and trimming inferred from the DNA. Here the sample has some 160,000 clones; 83% occur a single time. Of the sample, about 2.1% is held by the ten largest clones.

As for this clone: Its antigen is still unknown. The record has no base qualities; no much larger clone is one base away.

From cysteine to phenylalanine, the CDR3 is 13 amino acids long. CDR3 DNA only is kept here, 39 bases in frame from base 1. V is pared back by 2 bases and J by 1 base, with 4 bases lying between the germline termini. The germline V gene (reference sequence) gives CDR1 as LGHDT and CDR2 as YNNKEL. Whole blood was collected in K2EDTA tubes by collaborating institutions according to the institutions' own protocols. For TCRbeta analysis, collaborators shipped samples in one of three forms: frozen whole blood, isolated PBMCs, or DNA extracted from either of those sample types. The sample taken for sequencing was peripheral blood. This sequence originates from a woman aged 80 or over with acute or convalescent COVID-19. This receptor chain uses TRBV3-1 (or the pseudogene TRBV3-2) and TRBJ2-3; no D gene is confidently identified. At the DNA level, the sequence is TGTGCCAGCAGCCAACCAGGCACAGATACGCAGTATTTT. This yields the protein CASSQPGTDTQYF.